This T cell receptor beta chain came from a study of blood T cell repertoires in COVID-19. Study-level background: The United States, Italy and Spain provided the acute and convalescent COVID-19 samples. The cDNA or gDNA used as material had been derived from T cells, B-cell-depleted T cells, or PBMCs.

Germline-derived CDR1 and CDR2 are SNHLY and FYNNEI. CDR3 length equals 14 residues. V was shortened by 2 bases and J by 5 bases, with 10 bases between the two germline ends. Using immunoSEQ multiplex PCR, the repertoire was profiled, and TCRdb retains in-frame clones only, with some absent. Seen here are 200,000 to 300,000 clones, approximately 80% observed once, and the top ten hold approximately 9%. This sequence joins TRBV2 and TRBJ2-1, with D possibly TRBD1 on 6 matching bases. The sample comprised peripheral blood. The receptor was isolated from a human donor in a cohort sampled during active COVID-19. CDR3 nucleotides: TGTGCCAGCAGTGAACGGACAGCTAACAATGAGCAGTTCTTC. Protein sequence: CASSERTANNEQFF.